A selection of T cell receptor beta chains follows, all from one sample in a study of blood T cell repertoires in COVID-19. This table comes from immunoSEQ multiplex PCR, and its TCRdb copy is limited to in-frame clones, with some not included. The sample holds a few hundred thousand clones, approximately 87% seen once. The sequencing input was PBMCs or T cells enriched from blood (not recorded which). The receptors derive from a woman aged 45-65 years who had recovered from COVID-19. Each CDR3 is given with its conserved first and last residue. A D gene is named only where the DNA matches it firmly. Size values are once, few and many counts, or a class for expanded clones, and some rows have none.

.	once	TRBV29-1	TRBJ2-5	TGCAGCGTTGAGCTCCGACAGCTAGAGACCCAGTACTTC	CSVELRQLETQYF
.	.	TRBV12-5	TRBJ1-2	TGTGCTAGTGGTTTAGGTGACAGGAGCTATGGCTACACCTTC	CASGLGDRSYGYTF
TRBD1	.	TRBV2	TRBJ1-1	TGTGCCAGCAGAGGAGGGACAGGGGGCAGGAACACTGAAGCTTTCTTT	CASRGGTGGRNTEAFF
.	.	TRBV6-5	TRBJ1-2	TGTGCCAGCAGTTACTCGACTGGGAACTATGGCTACACCTTC	CASSYSTGNYGYTF
.	.	TRBV7-9	TRBJ1-2	TGTGCCAGCAGCTTAGAACCAGGGGTGGGCTACACCTTC	CASSLEPGVGYTF
.	.	TRBV28	TRBJ1-6	TGTGCCAGCAGCCGAGGGTTGAGCTCCTATAATTCACCCCTCCACTTT	CASSRGLSSYNSPLHF
.	.	TRBV2	TRBJ1-2	TGTGCCAGCAGTGAATGGGCAACTAACTATGGCTACACCTTC	CASSEWATNYGYTF
.	few	TRBV14	TRBJ1-6	TGTGCCAGCAGCCAAGGCCCCCCGTCGGGGAGCTCCTATAATTCACCCCTCCACTTT	CASSQGPPSGSSYNSPLHF
TRBD1	.	TRBV5-1	TRBJ1-1	TGCGCCAGCAGCCCAGAGACAGGGGCTCTCACTGAAGCTTTCTTT	CASSPETGALTEAFF
.	.	TRBV7-6	TRBJ1-6	TGTGCCAGCAGCTTAGCGGGCGAGTATAATTCACCCCTCCACTTT	CASSLAGEYNSPLHF
TRBD1	few	TRBV7-3	TRBJ1-2	TGTGCCAGCAGCCCAGACAGGGTGACGGATGGCTACACCTTC	CASSPDRVTDGYTF
.	.	TRBV5-6	TRBJ2-5	TGTGCCAGCAGCTCCAGAGGGGGAGAGACCCAGTACTTC	CASSSRGGETQYF
.	.	TRBV9	TRBJ1-1	TGTGCCAGCAGCCCCGGGACAATGAACACTGAAGCTTTCTTT	CASSPGTMNTEAFF
.	.	TRBV7-9	TRBJ2-2	TGTGCCAGCAGCTTAGTGACAGGGAGGACCGGGGAGCTGTTTTTT	CASSLVTGRTGELFF
TRBD1	.	TRBV6-2/TRBV6-3	TRBJ2-6	TGTGCCAGCAGTTACTCTGGGACAGGGGTAGTTGGGGCCAACGTCCTGACTTTC	CASSYSGTGVVGANVLTF
TRBD1	.	TRBV6-5	TRBJ1-2	TGTGCCAGCAGTTTTGAGGGGGCTGGCTACACCTTC	CASSFEGAGYTF
TRBD2	.	TRBV4-3	TRBJ2-2	TGCGCCAGCAGCCAAGATCTACTAGCGGGGGGTGGAACCGGGGAGCTGTTTTTT	CASSQDLLAGGGTGELFF
.	few	TRBV6-5	TRBJ1-4	TGTGCCAGCAGTTACGGCTACCAGCGGGCTAATGAAAAACTGTTTTTT	CASSYGYQRANEKLFF
TRBD1	once	TRBV6-5	TRBJ1-2	TGTGCCAGCAGTCATACCACAGGGGGCCGGGATGGCTACACCTTC	CASSHTTGGRDGYTF
TRBD2	.	TRBV10-3	TRBJ2-2	TGTGCCATCAGTGATAGGACTAGTGCAACCGGGGAGCTGTTTTTT	CAISDRTSATGELFF
TRBD2	.	TRBV10-3	TRBJ2-2	TGTGCCATCAGTGGGGGACTAGCGGGGGGGCCCCTGACCGGGGAGCTGTTTTTT	CAISGGLAGGPLTGELFF
TRBD1	.	TRBV5-1	TRBJ1-1	TGCGCCAGCAGGGATTGGGACAGGGGGGCCACTGAAGCTTTCTTT	CASRDWDRGATEAFF
.	.	TRBV27	TRBJ1-5	TGTGCCAGCGGGGGGGAGCAGCCCCAGCATTTT	CASGGEQPQHF
TRBD2	.	TRBV9	TRBJ2-7	TGTGCCAGCAGCGTAGACGGGGGGAACTACGAGCAGTACTTC	CASSVDGGNYEQYF
.	.	TRBV5-4	TRBJ1-1	TGTGCCAGCAGCCCCAGCTCTGGGGCGGTCGAGGAAGCTTTCTTT	CASSPSSGAVEEAFF
.	.	TRBV19	TRBJ1-2	TGTGCCAGTAGTATCGAGTCAGTAGGAGGGGATTATGGCTACACCTTC	CASSIESVGGDYGYTF
TRBD1	.	TRBV27	TRBJ2-7	TGTGCCAGCAGTTCCGGGACAGGGGGGGGGAAGCAGTACTTC	CASSSGTGGGKQYF
.	.	TRBV27	TRBJ1-1	TGTGCCAGCAGACCCGGACACCGTAACACTGAAGCTTTCTTT	CASRPGHRNTEAFF
.	few	TRBV5-4	TRBJ1-2	TGTGCCAGCAGATCGGCAGGGGCATCGGAAGGCTACACCTTC	CASRSAGASEGYTF
.	.	TRBV11-2	TRBJ1-1	TGTGCCAGCACACCAGGGAACACTGAAGCTTTCTTT	CASTPGNTEAFF
TRBD1	.	TRBV4-3	TRBJ1-2	TGCGCCAGCAGCGGACAGGGTGGGGCGGGCTACACCTTC	CASSGQGGAGYTF
.	.	TRBV19	TRBJ1-2	TGTGCCAGTAGTATCCCAGGCAGGGGTTTCATCTATGGCTACACCTTC	CASSIPGRGFIYGYTF
TRBD1	.	TRBV3-1/TRBV3-2	TRBJ1-1	TGTGCCAGCAGCCCAGAACGGACAGGCGGGATGTGGGGCACTGAAGCTTTCTTT	CASSPERTGGMWGTEAFF
TRBD1	.	TRBV7-8	TRBJ1-1	TGTGCCAGCAGCTTAGCCCGATCCGGGACAGGGGGCATGAACACTGAAGCTTTCTTT	CASSLARSGTGGMNTEAFF
.	.	TRBV19	TRBJ1-2	TGTGCCACCCTGAGCCTCCAGGGCAACTATGGCTACACCTTC	CATLSLQGNYGYTF
TRBD1	.	TRBV3-1/TRBV3-2	TRBJ2-1	TGTGCCAGCAGCTCAAGTACGGGACAGGGAAACAATGAGCAGTTCTTC	CASSSSTGQGNNEQFF
TRBD1	once	TRBV11-2	TRBJ1-2	TGTGCCAGCAGCGCAGGACAGGGATATGGCTACACCTTC	CASSAGQGYGYTF
.	once	TRBV29-1	TRBJ1-2	TGCAGCGCCAGTAAAGAGGGCTATGGCTACACCTTC	CSASKEGYGYTF
.	.	TRBV19	TRBJ1-4	TGTGCCAGTAGGAAGACAGAAGCAACTAATGAAAAACTGTTTTTT	CASRKTEATNEKLFF
.	.	TRBV2	TRBJ1-2	TGTGCCAGCAGTGCCAAATTGAGCTATGGCTACACCTTC	CASSAKLSYGYTF
.	.	TRBV3-1/TRBV3-2	TRBJ2-5	TGTGCCAGCAGCATGGGGACACCCCAAGAGACCCAGTACTTC	CASSMGTPQETQYF
.	.	TRBV25-1	TRBJ1-3	TGTGCCACCCTAAGCAGGGGTACTGCTGGAAACACCATATATTTT	CATLSRGTAGNTIYF
TRBD1	.	TRBV28	TRBJ1-3	TGTGCCAGCAGTTGGACAGGACACTCTGGAAACACCATATATTTT	CASSWTGHSGNTIYF
.	.	TRBV3-1/TRBV3-2	TRBJ1-6	TGTGCCAGCAGCCAAGATCATGGACTGGGCCTTTCACCCCTCCACTTT	CASSQDHGLGLSPLHF
.	.	TRBV19	TRBJ1-5	TGTGCAGGGGGGGCGAGCAATCAGCCCCAGCATTTT	CAGGASNQPQHF
.	.	TRBV7-3	TRBJ1-1	TGTGCCAGCAGCCCCGGGACACTGAACACTGAAGCTTTCTTT	CASSPGTLNTEAFF
.	.	TRBV4-1	TRBJ2-7	TGCGCCAGCAGCCAAGCGACTAGCTACGAGCAGTACTTC	CASSQATSYEQYF
TRBD1	once	TRBV4-1	TRBJ1-1	TGCGCCAGCAGCGCCGAAGGACAGGGGAATATGAACACTGAAGCTTTCTTT	CASSAEGQGNMNTEAFF
.	.	TRBV2	TRBJ2-1	TGTGCCAGCAGTGAAACAACCCTTTCCTACAATGAGCAGTTCTTC	CASSETTLSYNEQFF
TRBD1	.	TRBV30	TRBJ2-2	TGTGCCTGGTCGGACAGGGGTGCCGGGGAGCTGTTTTTT	CAWSDRGAGELFF
TRBD1	.	TRBV19	TRBJ1-5	TGTGCCAGTAAATCCACAGGGGGAGGCAATCAGCCCCAGCATTTT	CASKSTGGGNQPQHF
.	.	TRBV7-9	TRBJ2-5	TGTGCCAGCAGAGGTCCGGGTGGTAGGACCCAGTACTTC	CASRGPGGRTQYF
.	once	TRBV29-1	TRBJ2-7	TGCAGCGTTGGCAGGGCTCGTGGCGAGCAGTACTTC	CSVGRARGEQYF
TRBD2	.	TRBV6-5	TRBJ2-5	TGTGCCAGCAGTCCTAGCGGGGGACAACAAGAGACCCAGTACTTC	CASSPSGGQQETQYF
TRBD1	.	TRBV11-2	TRBJ1-4	TGTGCCAGCAGCTTAGGGCAGGGGGCGGAAAAACTGTTTTTT	CASSLGQGAEKLFF
.	.	TRBV4-1	TRBJ1-3	TGCGCCAGCAGCCAAGAAACCGGGGGGGGAGGTGGAAACACCATATATTTT	CASSQETGGGGGNTIYF
TRBD1	.	TRBV12-3/TRBV12-4	TRBJ1-2	TGTGCCAGCAGCTGGGACAGGCTGTATGGCTACACCTTC	CASSWDRLYGYTF